The 22 T cell receptor beta chains given below trace back to one sample, sequenced in a study of T-cell memory formation after mild COVID-19. Using its own MiXCR run on the 5' RACE reads, TCRdb lists one record per CDR3 protein. Altogether approximately 490,000 distinct CDR3 sequences are present, 20% being singletons, with the ten largest covering approximately 13%. Sample: PBMCs or a T cell subset sorted from them (not recorded which). The receptors shown here come from an adult woman who had mild COVID-19 (a few samples of this study predate the infection). Cell type and time point are not known.

In this sample, this clonotype turned up a few times. V and J are TRBV9 and TRBJ2-4; TRBD1 aligns across 7 bases. The germline CDR1 and CDR2 sequences are SGDLS and YYNGEE. The CDR3 loop spans 16 amino acids. Losses at the gene ends were 4 bases for V and 5 bases for J; bases not matched to a gene: 12. The DNA for the CDR3 is TGTGCCAGCAGCCCTCGGTGGGGGACAGTGGAAAACATTCAGTACTTC. As protein: CASSPRWGTVENIQYF.

This sequence joins TRBV5-1 and TRBJ2-7, with a weak D call TRBD2 (5 bases). Germline V lookup: CDR1 SGHRS, CDR2 YFSETQ. V lost 2 bases and J 4 bases, leaving 19 bases between the germline ends. The CDR3 totals 16 residues. DNA of the CDR3: TGCGCCAGCAGCTTCGGCGAGGGCAGGAGTCAATACGAGCAGTACTTC. This sequence encodes CASSFGEGRSQYEQYF.

The rearrangement links TRBV2 to TRBJ2-7, with 11 positions matching TRBD1. Germline CDR1 reads SNHLY; CDR2 reads FYNNEI. The CDR3 runs 13 residues. The junction had 3 bases not matched to a gene; V was cut back by 5 bases and J by 6 bases. As DNA, the CDR3 is TGTGCCAGCAGTTGGGACAGGGGGGGCGAGCAGTACTTC. Protein: CASSWDRGGEQYF.

This chain uses TRBV6-5 with TRBJ2-2; perhaps TRBD2 as D (6 bases). Trimming removed 2 bases from V and 0 bases from J, with 10 bases in between. The CDR3 contains 16 residues. Germline CDR1 MNHEY, CDR2 SVGAGI. The CDR3 reads CASSYGRTPNTGELFF. CDR3 in DNA: TGTGCCAGCAGTTACGGGAGGACACCGAACACCGGGGAGCTGTTTTTT.

The chain combines TRBV3-1 with TRBJ2-7; 9 positions agree with TRBD2. The CDR3 consists of 15 residues. J lost 3 bases, V lost 4 bases, and 7 bases had no gene match. CDR1 is LGHDT, CDR2 YNNKEL, per germline (reference sequence). The CDR3 loop is CASSLGGGARYEQYF. CDR3 DNA sequence: TGTGCCAGCAGCCTAGGCGGGGGGGCCCGCTACGAGCAGTACTTC.

This clonotype was counted at least ten times. The chain carries TRBV20-1 and TRBJ2-1, with a possible D match to TRBD2 (5 bases). From germline, CDR1 is DFQATT and CDR2 SNEGSKA (reference sequence). V was trimmed by 6 bases and J by 10 bases, leaving 22 bases between them. The CDR3 is 14 residues long. The CDR3 nucleotides are TGCAGTGCCCAGAGGAGCGGCCTCTTCAGGGAGCAGTTCTTC. This gives the protein CSAQRSGLFREQFF.

This clonotype was counted a few times. The chain has TRBV24-1 and TRBJ2-1; maybe TRBD2 (7 bases). Between the trimmed V and J ends, which lost 3 bases and 12 bases, there was a span of 14 bases. The CDR3 consists of 13 residues. CDR1 is KGHDR and CDR2 is SFDVKD in the germline V gene. CDR3 nucleotides: TGTGCCACCAGTGATACTCGGGGGGCTGGGCAGTTCTTC. Its translation is CATSDTRGAGQFF.

The V gene is TRBV12-3 or TRBV12-4, the J gene TRBJ1-4; D unresolved. This CDR3 region has 14 residues. V lost 4 bases, J lost 0 bases, and 6 bases lay in between. The CDR3 region is CASSYLATNEKLFF. In DNA, the CDR3 is TGTGCCAGCAGTTATTTGGCAACTAATGAAAAACTGTTTTTT.

This clonotype was detected only a few times. This chain uses TRBV10-3 with TRBJ2-1; the match to TRBD2 covers 12 bases. The CDR3 runs to 15 residues. With 6 bases clipped from V and 4 bases from J, the junction kept 4 bases outside the gene matches. Germline CDR1 and CDR2: ENHRY and SYGVKD. This CDR3 reads CAIRSSGGAYNEQFF. In DNA form, the CDR3 reads TGTGCCATCAGATCTAGCGGGGGGGCTTACAATGAGCAGTTCTTC.

This clonotype showed up just a few times. This rearrangement joins TRBV7-2 to TRBJ2-5; perhaps TRBD2 as D (5 bases). There are 15 residues in the CDR3. Per germline, CDR1 SGHTA and CDR2 FQGNSA. Trimming pared 5 bases from V and 1 base from J, leaving 14 bases between. The CDR3 nucleotides are TGTGCCAGCAGCCTCCCTTCGAGCGGCCAAGAGACCCAGTACTTC. Encoded protein: CASSLPSSGQETQYF.

This clonotype occurred a few times. This chain uses TRBV5-5 with TRBJ2-5; D uncertain. The V and J ends lost 4 bases and 3 bases respectively, with 7 bases between them. CDR3 length: 12 residues. CDR1 and CDR2 (germline): SGHKS, YYEKEE (reference sequence). This CDR3 is CASSAEEETQYF. In DNA form, the CDR3 reads TGTGCCAGCAGCGCAGAGGAAGAGACCCAGTACTTC. Complete variable domain (other parts from reference TRBV5-5 and TRBJ2-5): DAGVTQSPTHLIKTRGQQVTLRCSPISGHKSVSWYQQVLGQGPQFIFQYYEKEERGRGNFPDRFSARQFPNYSSELNVNALLLGDSALYLCASSAEEETQYFGPGTRLLVL.

The chain carries TRBV3-1 and TRBJ1-2, with D possibly TRBD1 on 5 matching bases. The CDR3 is 14 amino acids. Per the germline V gene, CDR1 is LGHDT and CDR2 is YNNKEL (reference sequence). V dropped 6 bases and J dropped 6 bases, with 17 bases sitting between them. The DNA of the CDR3 is TGTGCCAGCAGACTCACAGCAGGGTCGGATGGCTACACCTTC. Translated: CASRLTAGSDGYTF.

This clonotype has only a few counts. The chain carries TRBV21-1 and TRBJ2-5. TRBV21-1 counts as a pseudogene. This CDR3 contains 13 residues. The CDR3 nucleotides read TGTGCCAGCAGTCGTGCAGACCAAGAGACCCAGTACTTC. Translation gives CASSRADQETQYF.

A few counts support this clonotype. V usage is TRBV7-9 and J usage is TRBJ2-7; D gene unclear. The germline V gene has CDR1 SEHNR and CDR2 FQNEAQ (reference sequence). V was pared by 3 bases and J by 4 bases, with 25 bases between. There are 18 residues in the CDR3. DNA of the CDR3: TGTGCCAGCAGCTTTCCCCAATATGAAGGTGCGTTAACATACGAGCAGTACTTC. Protein sequence: CASSFPQYEGALTYEQYF.

This clonotype came up many times. V gene TRBV6-5 combines with J gene TRBJ2-1, with 9 bases lining up with TRBD1. Germline V CDR1 and CDR2: MNHEY, SVGAGI. Trimming took 0 bases from V and 3 from J; bases not matched to a gene: 9. The CDR3 runs to 18 residues. The CDR3: CASSYSRGQGGFYNEQFF. In nucleotides, the CDR3 is TGTGCCAGCAGTTACTCGAGGGGACAGGGTGGGTTCTACAATGAGCAGTTCTTC.

This clonotype was counted between two and nine times. The J gene is TRBJ2-5, the V gene TRBV6-2 or TRBV6-3; 10 positions match TRBD2. V was pared by 7 bases and J by 2 bases, with 10 bases of the junction left unmatched. CDR1 MNHEY and CDR2 SVGEGT come from the germline V gene. The CDR3 is 16 amino acids. CDR3 coding DNA: TGTGCCAGCACCACGGGAACTAGCGGGGATCAAGAGACCCAGTACTTC. Its protein is CASTTGTSGDQETQYF.

The rearrangement joins TRBV7-8 to TRBJ2-5; 12 bases map to TRBD2. The CDR3 spans 16 residues. Germline CDR1 and CDR2: SGHVS and FQNEAQ. With 4 bases clipped from V and 3 bases from J, the junction kept 6 bases outside the gene matches. In nucleotides, the CDR3 is TGTGCCAGCAGCTCCACTAGCGGGGGGATAAAAGAGACCCAGTACTTC. Its translation: CASSSTSGGIKETQYF.

This clonotype was found a few times. The chain couples TRBV12-3 or TRBV12-4 to TRBJ2-7; possibly TRBD2 for D (6 bases). This CDR3 contains 15 residues. The V gene lost 5 bases and the J gene lost 2 bases, with 16 bases spanning the gap. This chain's CDR3 is CASSARLVWTYEQYF. The CDR3 DNA reads TGTGCCAGCAGTGCCCGACTAGTCTGGACCTACGAGCAGTACTTC.

J is TRBJ1-1 and V is TRBV7-9; the match to TRBD1 covers 9 bases. Germline lookup yields CDR1 SEHNR and CDR2 FQNEAQ (reference sequence). Losses at the gene ends were 5 bases for V and 9 bases for J; bases not matched to a gene: 4. The CDR3 has 12 amino acids. The chain's CDR3 is CASSPGQGKAFF. For the CDR3, the DNA is TGTGCCAGCAGCCCCGGACAGGGGAAAGCTTTCTTT. Supplemented by reference TRBV7-9 and TRBJ1-1, the full variable domain reads DTGVSQNPRHKITKRGQNVTFRCDPISEHNRLYWYRQTLGQGPEFLTYFQNEAQLEKSRLLSDRFSAERPKGSFSTLEIQRTEQGDSAMYLCASSPGQGKAFFGQGTRLTVV.

V and J are TRBV6-2 or TRBV6-3 and TRBJ2-1; TRBD2 matches at 12 bases. The CDR3 consists of 15 residues. From germline, CDR1 is MNHEY and CDR2 SVGEGT. V trimming: 6 bases; J trimming: 7 bases; junction bases outside the gene matches: 7. The CDR3 sequence: CASRILAGGTNEQFF. CDR3 coding DNA: TGTGCCAGCAGGATACTAGCGGGAGGTACGAATGAGCAGTTCTTC.

This clonotype occurred a few times. This chain connects TRBV10-3 to TRBJ2-5; 12 nucleotides align to TRBD2. The J segment lost 2 bases and the V segment lost 5 bases, leaving 12 bases of the junction unmatched. This CDR3 has 18 residues. Germline V gene data show CDR1 as ENHRY and CDR2 as SYGVKD. The CDR3 coding sequence is TGTGCCATCAGTAATGTCCAGCCTAGCGGGGGGGGTCAAGAGACCCAGTACTTC. Translated, it gives CAISNVQPSGGGQETQYF.

CDR3 loop: CASSWPGTGSGYTF. In nucleotides, the CDR3 is TGCGCCAGCAGCTGGCCCGGGACAGGGAGTGGCTACACCTTC. The chain carries TRBV4-1 and TRBJ1-2; 9 bases agree with TRBD1. The trim removed 5 bases at V and 7 bases at J, leaving 8 bases unmatched. The germline CDR1 and CDR2 sequences are MGHRA and YSYEKL. This CDR3 has 14 residues.